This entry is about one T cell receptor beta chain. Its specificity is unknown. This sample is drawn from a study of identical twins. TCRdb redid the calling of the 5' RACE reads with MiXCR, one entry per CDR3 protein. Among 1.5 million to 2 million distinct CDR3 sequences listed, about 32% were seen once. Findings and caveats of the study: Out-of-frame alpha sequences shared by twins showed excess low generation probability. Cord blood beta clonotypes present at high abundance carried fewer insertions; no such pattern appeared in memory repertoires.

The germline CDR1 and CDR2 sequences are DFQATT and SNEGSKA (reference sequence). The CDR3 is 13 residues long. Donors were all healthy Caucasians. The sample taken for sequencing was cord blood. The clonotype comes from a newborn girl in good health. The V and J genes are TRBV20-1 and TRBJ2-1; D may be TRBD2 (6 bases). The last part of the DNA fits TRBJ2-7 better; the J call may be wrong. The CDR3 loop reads CSAAGTSYNEQYF. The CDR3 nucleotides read TGCAGTGCTGCGGGAACCTCCTACAATGAGCAGTACTTC.